The 22 T cell receptor beta chains given below trace back to one sample, sequenced in a study of blood T cell repertoires in COVID-19. Here immunoSEQ multiplex PCR was the method, and the copy in TCRdb shows in-frame clones only, minus some. The sample carries approximately 290,000 clones, around 88% recorded once. Sequences were obtained from peripheral blood. These receptors were obtained from a man aged 25-45 years with acute or convalescent COVID-19.

This clone occurred a few times. J is TRBJ1-4 and V is TRBV28, with 7 bases aligning to TRBD1. The CDR3 covers 15 residues. V was clipped by 5 bases and J by 7 bases; unmatched bases: 10. The germline V gene encodes CDR1 MDHEN and CDR2 SYDVKM. CDR3 nucleotide sequence: TGTGCCAGCAGTCCGCGGGAAGGGGGCGGTGAAAAACTGTTTTTT. As protein: CASSPREGGGEKLFF.

Points on this clone: The sample holds other DNA sequences that translate to the same CDR3. The V and J genes are TRBV18 and TRBJ1-1, with D tentatively TRBD1 (5 bases). Germline CDR1 KGHSH, CDR2 LQKENI. The CDR3 spans 14 residues. With 3 bases removed from V and 1 base from J, the gap between germline ends came to 9 bases. CDR3 sequence (DNA): TGTGCCAGCTCACCGGGGGGGTGGAACACTGAAGCTTTCTTT. Translated: CASSPGGWNTEAFF.

The chain has TRBV9 and TRBJ2-7; 9 bases match TRBD1. Losses at the gene ends were 4 bases for V and 7 bases for J; bases not matched to a gene: 15. The CDR3 consists of 16 residues. Germline lookup yields CDR1 SGDLS and CDR2 YYNGEE. The DNA of the CDR3 is TGTGCCAGCAGCACCACCGGGACAGGGACCCTTCGGGAGCAGTACTTC. Translated: CASSTTGTGTLREQYF.

This chain links TRBV7-9 with TRBJ2-3; D perhaps matches TRBD1 (6 bases). Germline CDR1 reads SEHNR; CDR2 reads FQNEAQ (reference sequence). This CDR3 is 18 amino acids long. The V end was cut by 4 bases, the J end by 1 base, with 21 bases between. The CDR3 DNA follows: TGTGCCAGCAGCTCAACCACAGGGAAAAGGTTTGGCACAGATACGCAGTATTTT. This sequence encodes CASSSTTGKRFGTDTQYF.

V and J are TRBV2 and TRBJ1-2, with 9 bases that match TRBD1. Germline CDR1 is SNHLY and CDR2 is FYNNEI. Trimming at V came to 5 bases and at J to 4 bases, leaving 5 bases not matched to a gene. The CDR3 has 14 residues. CDR3 DNA: TGTGCCAGCAGTCTACAGGGGGCCAGCTATGGCTACACCTTC. It is translated as CASSLQGASYGYTF.

Written as DNA, the CDR3 is TGCGCCAGCAGCCAAGATGGGGGCAGGGCCCCCAATGAGCAGTTCTTC. It translates to CASSQDGGRAPNEQFF. This sequence joins TRBV4-1 and TRBJ2-1; possible D gene TRBD1, 6 bases. The germline V gene has CDR1 MGHRA and CDR2 YSYEKL. Trimming took 0 bases from V and 6 from J, leaving 15 bases between them. This CDR3 has 16 residues.

This clone was seen just once. In nucleotides, the CDR3 is TGCGCCAGCAGCCAAAGTCGGGTACGGGGACTCATGGCAGATACGCAGTATTTT. It is translated as CASSQSRVRGLMADTQYF. This chain connects TRBV4-1 to TRBJ2-3; a possible D gene is TRBD2 (6 bases). Germline V gives CDR1 MGHRA, CDR2 YSYEKL. The CDR3 has 18 residues. Deletions cut 2 bases from V and 4 bases from J, with 22 bases between.

V gene TRBV24-1 combines with J gene TRBJ1-2; 9 positions match TRBD1. V trimming: 4 bases; J trimming: 6 bases; junction bases outside the gene matches: 8. Per the germline V gene, CDR1 is KGHDR and CDR2 is SFDVKD. This CDR3 is built from 15 residues. Here the CDR3 DNA reads TGTGCCACCAGTGACACGGGACAGGGCGCCAATGGCTACACCTTC. It yields the protein CATSDTGQGANGYTF.

This clone was seen a single time. The rearrangement links TRBV9 to TRBJ1-1, with 7 bases aligning to TRBD1. The V segment lost 3 bases and the J segment 7 bases; nucleotides outside the gene matches: 6. This CDR3 is built from 13 residues. Germline V gene lookup returns CDR1 SGDLS and CDR2 YYNGEE. CDR3 coding DNA: TGTGCCAGCAGCGGACAGGGCTCGCTTGAAGCTTTCTTT. Translated: CASSGQGSLEAFF.

V and J are TRBV29-1 and TRBJ2-7, with a possible D match to TRBD1 (6 bases). The CDR3 is made up of 12 amino acids. V was clipped by 5 bases and J by 3 bases, with 11 bases between them. CDR1 is SQVTM and CDR2 is ANQGSEA in the germline V gene. The CDR3, as DNA: TGCAGCGTTTTGGGGGCAGACTACGAGCAGTACTTC. As protein: CSVLGADYEQYF.

The rearrangement joins TRBV18 to TRBJ1-2, with TRBD1 matching over 8 bases. The trim removed 6 bases at V and 3 bases at J, leaving 6 bases unmatched. Per the germline V gene, CDR1 is KGHSH and CDR2 is LQKENI. CDR3 length: 14 residues. This chain's CDR3 is CASSRTGFDYGYTF. The CDR3 nucleotides read TGTGCCAGCTCCCGGACAGGGTTCGACTATGGCTACACCTTC.

The chain recombines TRBV29-1 with TRBJ1-4, with 9 nucleotides matching TRBD1. There are 15 residues in the CDR3. V lost 7 bases and J lost 8; bases outside the gene matches: 14. Per the germline V gene, CDR1 is SQVTM and CDR2 is ANQGSEA. The CDR3 DNA follows: TGCAGCGCAAAACTCCCGGGACAGGGATCCGAAAAACTGTTTTTT. Protein sequence: CSAKLPGQGSEKLFF.

The chain links TRBV30 to TRBJ1-6, with D unclear. Germline V CDR1 and CDR2: GTSNPN, SVGIG (reference sequence). This CDR3 region has 13 residues. CDR3 sequence: CASEGLPNSPLHF. CDR3 DNA: TGTGCGTCCGAGGGTTTACCAAATTCACCCCTCCACTTT.

This clone showed up just once. The rearrangement uses TRBV4-2 and TRBJ1-5, with TRBD1 matching 11 bases. The CDR3 length is 13 residues. Germline V lookup: CDR1 LGHNA, CDR2 YNFKEQ. V trimming: 6 bases; J trimming: 7 bases; junction bases outside the gene matches: 2. The CDR3 sequence: CASSRTGGQPQHF. CDR3 in DNA: TGTGCCAGCAGTCGGACAGGGGGCCAGCCCCAGCATTTT.

The chain combines TRBV29-1 with TRBJ1-1; D is undetermined. The CDR3 is made up of 11 amino acids. Trimming left V 7 bases short and J 7 bases short, with 13 bases between. Germline CDR1 and CDR2: SQVTM and ANQGSEA. The CDR3 coding sequence is TGCAGCGCAAGAATGACAATTGAAGCTTTCTTT. Its protein product is CSARMTIEAFF.

The V and J genes are TRBV10-1 and TRBJ2-3; TRBD1 might be the D (5 bases). V lost 0 bases and J lost 3, with 13 bases in between. Per the germline V gene, CDR1 is WNHNN and CDR2 is SYGVQD (reference sequence). CDR3 length: 16 residues. CDR3 in amino acids: CASSESGGKGTDTQYF. The CDR3 bases are TGCGCCAGCAGTGAGTCTGGTGGGAAGGGGACAGATACGCAGTATTTT.

The chain carries TRBV6-4 and TRBJ2-3; 13 nucleotides agree with TRBD2. The CDR3 has 19 residues. The germline V gene encodes CDR1 MRHNA and CDR2 SNTAGT. The J segment lost 2 bases and the V segment lost 3 bases, leaving 11 bases of the junction unmatched. This chain's CDR3 is CASSEAGLAGLHTTDTQYF. Written as DNA, the CDR3 is TGTGCCAGCAGTGAGGCGGGACTAGCGGGGCTCCACACCACAGATACGCAGTATTTT.

The chain is built from TRBV5-1 and TRBJ1-1; no firm D call. CDR1 and CDR2 (germline): SGHRS, YFSETQ. Trimming removed 2 bases from V and 0 bases from J, with 8 bases in between. The CDR3 runs 14 residues. CDR3 protein: CASSLSAMNTEAFF. CDR3 in DNA: TGCGCCAGCAGCTTATCAGCGATGAACACTGAAGCTTTCTTT.

The rearrangement uses TRBV11-1 and TRBJ2-7; no clear D. V lost 2 bases to trimming and J lost 2 bases, with 7 bases between them. The CDR3 runs to 13 residues. Germline loops: CDR1 SGHAT, CDR2 FQDESV (reference sequence). CDR3 sequence (DNA): TGTGCCAGCAGCTTACCAGGTCCCTACGAGCAGTACTTC. This translates into CASSLPGPYEQYF. The variable domain in full, completed from reference TRBV11-1 and TRBJ2-7, reads EAEVAQSPRYKITEKSQAVAFWCDPISGHATLYWYRQILGQGPELLVQFQDESVVDDSQLPKDRFSAERLKGVDSTLKIQPAELGDSAMYLCASSLPGPYEQYFGPGTRLTVT.

CDR3 in amino acids: CASMRGGLGTEAFF. DNA of the CDR3: TGTGCCAGCATGAGGGGAGGTTTAGGCACTGAAGCTTTCTTT. The V gene is TRBV28, the J gene TRBJ1-1; D is perhaps TRBD1 (5 bases). V lost 7 bases and J 4 bases, leaving 16 bases between the germline ends. The CDR3 consists of 14 residues. The germline gives CDR1 MDHEN, CDR2 SYDVKM.

The rearrangement links TRBV15 to TRBJ2-2, with 8 positions matching TRBD2. V shed 1 base, J shed 0 bases, and the junction held 1 base outside the gene matches. CDR1 is LNHNV and CDR2 is YYDKDF in the germline V gene (reference sequence). The CDR3 loop spans 16 amino acids. Here the CDR3 DNA reads TGTGCCACCAGCAGAGCGGGACTAGCGAACACCGGGGAGCTGTTTTTT. It translates to CATSRAGLANTGELFF.

This clone has only a few counts. V gene TRBV10-1 combines with J gene TRBJ1-1, with 9 bases matching TRBD1. V was pared by 8 bases and J by 5 bases, with 3 bases of the junction left unmatched. This CDR3 has 12 residues. CDR1 and CDR2 from the germline V gene are WNHNN and SYGVQD (reference sequence). The CDR3 region has the DNA TGCGCCAGCCAAGGGACAGGGACTGAAGCTTTCTTT. Translated: CASQGTGTEAFF.